This T cell receptor beta chain is drawn from a study of T cell clonality in common variable immunodeficiency. There are many counts of this clone. What it recognizes is unknown. Sequencing input was equivalent genomic DNA from CVID and controls. TCRdb's table, derived via immunoSEQ multiplex PCR, lists solely in-frame clones and lacks some. The record shows around 40,000 clones for this sample, with no singletons present. Study-level points and caveats: Common variable immunodeficiency TCR beta sequences reportedly had fewer deletions and N-nucleotide insertions. Compared with controls, CVID subjects had fewer shared TCRbeta clones. CVID subjects had higher TCRbeta clonality than healthy controls, most marked in about a third.

The sample taken for sequencing was peripheral blood mononuclear cells. The sequence was collected from a person aged 18 to 75 in good health.

Incomplete CDR3 DNA: TGTGCCAGCAGCCAAGATCCCCCCGGGGTCGGAAACACCGGGGAG. Translated: CASSQDPPGVGNTGE. From start to end, the CDR3 is CASSQDPPGVGNTGELFF. This sequence joins TRBV4-2 and TRBJ2-2; a weak D match, TRBD2 (5 bases). The CDR3 extends 3 residues past the end of the read, so its final part is completed from the germline J gene. This CDR3 is built from 18 residues. Trimming removed 0 bases at V and 2 bases at J, with 16 bases between. CDR1 is LGHNA and CDR2 is YNFKEQ in the germline V gene.